These 7 T cell receptor beta chains originate from one sample sequenced in a study of T-cell memory formation after mild COVID-19. TCRdb processed the 5' RACE reads anew with MiXCR; each CDR3 protein has one entry. The table shows 250,000 or so distinct CDR3 sequences, with more than 15% occurring only once. Source material: PBMCs or a T cell subset sorted from them (not recorded which). Source of these receptors: a man between 18 and 35 years old who had mild COVID-19 (a few samples of this study predate the infection). Cell type and time point are not known.

V and J are TRBV10-3 and TRBJ1-1; D ambiguous. The V end lost 4 bases, the J end lost 2 bases, and 8 bases lay between the germline ends. In germline, CDR1 is ENHRY, CDR2 SYGVKD. CDR3 size: 13 residues. As DNA, the CDR3 is TGTGCCATCAGTGGGGCGGCTAACACTGAAGCTTTCTTT. Residues: CAISGAANTEAFF.

The CDR3 here is CSAGTSVTDTQYF. CDR3 DNA sequence: TGCAGCGCCGGGACTAGCGTCACAGATACGCAGTATTTT. The chain is built from TRBV29-1 and TRBJ2-3, with TRBD2 matching over 10 bases. The ends lost 7 bases at V and 2 bases at J; junction bases unmatched: 3. This CDR3 comprises 13 residues. The germline V gene has CDR1 SQVTM and CDR2 ANQGSEA.

This clonotype was found many times. The rearrangement uses TRBV24-1 and TRBJ2-5, with D perhaps assigned TRBD1 or TRBD2 (5 bases each). CDR3 size: 17 residues. V shed 3 bases and J shed 7 bases, with 23 bases lying between them. From germline, CDR1 is KGHDR and CDR2 SFDVKD. CDR3 nucleotides: TGTGCCACCAGTGATGAGGGTGGTGGACAAGGGTTGGGGACCCAGTACTTC. This translates into CATSDEGGGQGLGTQYF.

The rearrangement joins TRBV29-1 to TRBJ2-5; D may be TRBD2 (6 bases). The CDR3 runs 13 residues. V lost 7 bases, J lost 2 bases, and 14 bases lay in between. CDR1 and CDR2 from the germline V gene are SQVTM and ANQGSEA. CDR3 in amino acids: CSAGGDSQETQYF. The CDR3 nucleotides are TGCAGCGCCGGCGGGGACTCACAAGAGACCCAGTACTTC.

This clonotype has only a few counts. This chain uses TRBV4-1 with TRBJ2-3; TRBD2 might be the D (5 bases). Deletions cut 4 bases from V and 4 bases from J, with 15 bases between. In germline, CDR1 is MGHRA, CDR2 YSYEKL. This CDR3 is built from 15 residues. The CDR3 nucleotides are TGCGCCAGCAGCCTCCATGGGCTAGCCCCAGATACGCAGTATTTT. Its translation is CASSLHGLAPDTQYF.

Here the CDR3 DNA reads TGTGCCAGCAGTGCTACAGCCAACACTGAAGCTTTCTTT. Protein: CASSATANTEAFF. The chain couples TRBV12-3 or TRBV12-4 to TRBJ1-1; D unclear. The CDR3 spans 13 residues. Trimming took 5 bases from V and 2 from J, leaving 9 bases between them.

The genes are TRBV27 and TRBJ2-7; 8 bases agree with TRBD1. Germline CDR1 and CDR2: MNHEY and SMNVEV (reference sequence). The trim removed 0 bases at V and 6 bases at J, leaving 4 bases unmatched. The CDR3 contains 14 residues. Written as DNA, the CDR3 is TGTGCCAGCAGTTTATCTCCAGGGGGCGGCGAGCAGTACGTC. This sequence encodes CASSLSPGGGEQYV.